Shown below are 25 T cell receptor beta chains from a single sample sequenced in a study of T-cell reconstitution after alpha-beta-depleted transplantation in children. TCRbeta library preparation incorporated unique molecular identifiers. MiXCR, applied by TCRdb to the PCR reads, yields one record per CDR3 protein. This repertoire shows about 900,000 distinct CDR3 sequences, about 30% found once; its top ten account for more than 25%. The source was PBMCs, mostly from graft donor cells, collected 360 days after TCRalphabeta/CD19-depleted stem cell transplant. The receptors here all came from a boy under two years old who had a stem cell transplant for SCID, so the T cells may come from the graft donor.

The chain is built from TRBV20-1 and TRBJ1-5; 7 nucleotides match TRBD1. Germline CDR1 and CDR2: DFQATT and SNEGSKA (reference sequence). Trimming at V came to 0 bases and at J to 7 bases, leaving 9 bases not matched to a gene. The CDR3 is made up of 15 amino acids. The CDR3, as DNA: TGCAGTGCTAGAGAGGAAGACAGGGTTGGACAGCCCCAGCATTTT. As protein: CSAREEDRVGQPQHF.

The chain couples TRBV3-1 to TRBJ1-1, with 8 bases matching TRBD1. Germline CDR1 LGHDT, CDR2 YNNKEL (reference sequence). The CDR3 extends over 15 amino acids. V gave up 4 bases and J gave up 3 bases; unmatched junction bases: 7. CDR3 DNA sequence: TGTGCCAGCAGCCGTCCCGGGACAGGACACACTGAAGCTTTCTTT. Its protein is CASSRPGTGHTEAFF.

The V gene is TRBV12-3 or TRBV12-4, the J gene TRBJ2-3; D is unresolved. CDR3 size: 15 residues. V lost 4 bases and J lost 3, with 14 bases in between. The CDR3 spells CASSYVPSLTDTQYF. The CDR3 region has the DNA TGTGCCAGCAGTTATGTGCCAAGCCTAACAGATACGCAGTATTTT.

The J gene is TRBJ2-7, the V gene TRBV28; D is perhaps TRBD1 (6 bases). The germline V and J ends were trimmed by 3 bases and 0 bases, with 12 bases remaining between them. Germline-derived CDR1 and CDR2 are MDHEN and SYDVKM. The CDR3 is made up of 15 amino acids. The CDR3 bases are TGTGCCAGCAGTTTCCTCCGGGACACCTCCTACGAGCAGTACTTC. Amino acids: CASSFLRDTSYEQYF.

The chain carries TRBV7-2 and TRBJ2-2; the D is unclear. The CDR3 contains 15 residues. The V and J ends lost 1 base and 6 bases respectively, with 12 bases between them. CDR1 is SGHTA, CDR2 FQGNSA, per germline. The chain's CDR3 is CASSLVSVVSGELFF. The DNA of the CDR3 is TGTGCCAGCAGCTTAGTGTCAGTAGTCTCCGGGGAGCTGTTTTTT.

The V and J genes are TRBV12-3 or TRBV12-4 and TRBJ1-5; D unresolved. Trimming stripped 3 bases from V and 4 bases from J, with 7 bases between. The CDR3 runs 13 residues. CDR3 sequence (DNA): TGTGCCAGCAGTTTTACAGTGAATCAGCCCCAGCATTTT. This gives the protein CASSFTVNQPQHF.

Here the CDR3 reads CASSRGTGYPGPVTGELFF. The CDR3 region has the DNA TGTGCCAGCAGCCGCGGGACAGGTTACCCTGGCCCGGTCACCGGGGAGCTGTTTTTT. This chain links TRBV6-1 with TRBJ2-2; TRBD1 matches at 8 bases. The CDR3 runs 19 residues. V shed 6 bases, J shed 4 bases, and the junction held 19 bases outside the gene matches. Germline CDR1 reads MNHNS; CDR2 reads SASEGT.

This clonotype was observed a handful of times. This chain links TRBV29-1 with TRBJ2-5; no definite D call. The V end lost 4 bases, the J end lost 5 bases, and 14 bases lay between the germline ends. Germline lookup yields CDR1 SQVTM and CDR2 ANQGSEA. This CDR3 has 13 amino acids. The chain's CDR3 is CSVAADLGETQYF. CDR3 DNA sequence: TGCAGCGTTGCGGCGGACCTCGGGGAGACCCAGTACTTC.

CDR3: CASSRTFITEETQYF. CDR3 DNA: TGTGCCAGCAGCCGGACATTTATTACCGAAGAGACCCAGTACTTC. The rearrangement joins TRBV3-1 to TRBJ2-5, with D maybe TRBD1 (5 bases). CDR1 LGHDT and CDR2 YNNKEL come from the germline V gene (reference sequence). The CDR3 extends over 15 amino acids. Trimming cost V 4 bases and J 3 bases, with 15 bases left between them.

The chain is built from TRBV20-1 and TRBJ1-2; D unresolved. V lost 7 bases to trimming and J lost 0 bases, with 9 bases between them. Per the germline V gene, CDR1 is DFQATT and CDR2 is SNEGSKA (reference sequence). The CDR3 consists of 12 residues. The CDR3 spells CSVRISNYGYTF. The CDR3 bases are TGCAGTGTTAGGATTTCTAACTATGGCTACACCTTC.

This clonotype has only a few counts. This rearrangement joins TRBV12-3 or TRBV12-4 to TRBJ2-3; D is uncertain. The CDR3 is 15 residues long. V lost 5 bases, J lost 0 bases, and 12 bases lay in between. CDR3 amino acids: CASSVRLGSTDTQYF. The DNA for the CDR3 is TGTGCCAGCAGTGTCCGTCTAGGAAGCACAGATACGCAGTATTTT.

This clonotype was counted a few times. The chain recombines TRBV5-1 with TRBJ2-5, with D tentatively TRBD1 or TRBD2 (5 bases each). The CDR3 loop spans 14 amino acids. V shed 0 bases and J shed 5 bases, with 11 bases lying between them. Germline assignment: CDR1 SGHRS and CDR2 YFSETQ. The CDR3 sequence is CASSLGDAGETQYF. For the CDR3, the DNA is TGCGCCAGCAGCTTGGGGGACGCCGGGGAGACCCAGTACTTC. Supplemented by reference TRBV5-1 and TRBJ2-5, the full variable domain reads KAGVTQTPRYLIKTRGQQVTLSCSPISGHRSVSWYQQTPGQGLQFLFEYFSETQRNKGNFPGRFSGRQFSNSRSEMNVSTLELGDSALYLCASSLGDAGETQYFGPGTRLLVL.

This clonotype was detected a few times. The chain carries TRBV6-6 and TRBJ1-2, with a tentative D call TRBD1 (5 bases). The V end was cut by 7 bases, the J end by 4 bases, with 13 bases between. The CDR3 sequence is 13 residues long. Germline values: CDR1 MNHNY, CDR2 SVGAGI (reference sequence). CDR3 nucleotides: TGTGCCAGCACCTCCCTCGGGGGCTATGGCTACACCTTC. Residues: CASTSLGGYGYTF.

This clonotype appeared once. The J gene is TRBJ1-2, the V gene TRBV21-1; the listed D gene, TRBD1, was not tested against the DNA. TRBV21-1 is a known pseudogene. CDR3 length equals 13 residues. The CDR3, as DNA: TGTGCCAGCAGGGGACAGTGGGAGTATGGCTACACCTTC. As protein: CASRGQWEYGYTF.

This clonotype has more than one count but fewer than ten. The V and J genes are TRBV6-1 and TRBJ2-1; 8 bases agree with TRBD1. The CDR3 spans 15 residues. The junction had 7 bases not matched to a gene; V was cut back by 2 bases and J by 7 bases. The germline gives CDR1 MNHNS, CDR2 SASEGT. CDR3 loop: CASSEPQGVKNEQFF. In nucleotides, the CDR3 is TGTGCCAGCAGTGAACCACAGGGGGTGAAGAATGAGCAGTTCTTC.

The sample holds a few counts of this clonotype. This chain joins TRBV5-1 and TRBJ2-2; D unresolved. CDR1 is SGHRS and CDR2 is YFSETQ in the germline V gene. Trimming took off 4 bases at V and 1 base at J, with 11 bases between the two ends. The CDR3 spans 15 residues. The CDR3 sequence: CASSPITGNTGELFF. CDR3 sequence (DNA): TGCGCCAGCAGCCCTATAACCGGGAACACCGGGGAGCTGTTTTTT. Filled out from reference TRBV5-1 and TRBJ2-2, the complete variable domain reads KAGVTQTPRYLIKTRGQQVTLSCSPISGHRSVSWYQQTPGQGLQFLFEYFSETQRNKGNFPGRFSGRQFSNSRSEMNVSTLELGDSALYLCASSPITGNTGELFFGEGSRLTVL.

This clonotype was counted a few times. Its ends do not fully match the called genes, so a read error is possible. The CDR3 reads CASSLAGGEGDTQYF. In DNA, the CDR3 is TGTGCCAGCAGCTTAGCGGGGGGGGAGGGGGATACGCAGTATTTT. The gene calls are TRBV12-3 or TRBV12-4 and TRBJ2-3, with TRBD2 matching over 11 bases. The CDR3 runs to 15 residues.

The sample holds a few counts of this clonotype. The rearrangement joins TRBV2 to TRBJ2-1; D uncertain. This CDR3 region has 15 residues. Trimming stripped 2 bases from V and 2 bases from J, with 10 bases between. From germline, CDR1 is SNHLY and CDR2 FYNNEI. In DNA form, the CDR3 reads TGTGCCAGCAGTGAACGTGGTCCCACCTACAATGAGCAGTTCTTC. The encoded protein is CASSERGPTYNEQFF.

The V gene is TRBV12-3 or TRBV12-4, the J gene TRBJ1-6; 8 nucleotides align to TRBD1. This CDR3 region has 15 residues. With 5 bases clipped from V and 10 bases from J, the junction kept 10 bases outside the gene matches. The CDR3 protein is CASSPPGQVSSPLHF. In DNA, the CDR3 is TGTGCCAGCAGTCCACCGGGACAGGTATCCTCACCCCTCCACTTT.

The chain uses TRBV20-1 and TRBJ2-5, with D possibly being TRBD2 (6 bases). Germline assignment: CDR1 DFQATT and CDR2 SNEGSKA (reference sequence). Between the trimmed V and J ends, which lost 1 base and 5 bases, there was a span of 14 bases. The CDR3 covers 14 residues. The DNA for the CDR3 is TGCAGTGCTAGAGTCTCGGGACTGATCGAGACCCAGTACTTC. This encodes CSARVSGLIETQYF.

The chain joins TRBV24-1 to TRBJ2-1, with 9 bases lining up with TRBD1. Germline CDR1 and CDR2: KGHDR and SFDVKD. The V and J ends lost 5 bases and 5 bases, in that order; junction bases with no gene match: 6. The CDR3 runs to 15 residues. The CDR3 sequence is CATSARDRAHNEQFF. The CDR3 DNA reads TGTGCCACCAGTGCTAGGGACAGGGCTCACAATGAGCAGTTCTTC.

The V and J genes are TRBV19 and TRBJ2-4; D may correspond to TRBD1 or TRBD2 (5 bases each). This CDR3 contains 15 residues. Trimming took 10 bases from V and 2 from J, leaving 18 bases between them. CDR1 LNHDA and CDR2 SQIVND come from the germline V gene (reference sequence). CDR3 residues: CANQSWGWTKNIQYF. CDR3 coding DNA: TGTGCCAACCAGAGCTGGGGGTGGACCAAAAACATTCAGTACTTC.

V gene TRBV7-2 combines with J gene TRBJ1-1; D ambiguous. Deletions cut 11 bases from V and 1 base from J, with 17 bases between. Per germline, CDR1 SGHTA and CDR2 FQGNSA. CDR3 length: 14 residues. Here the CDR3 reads CAGAAMWENTEAFF. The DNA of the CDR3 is TGTGCCGGAGCTGCAATGTGGGAGAACACTGAAGCTTTCTTT.

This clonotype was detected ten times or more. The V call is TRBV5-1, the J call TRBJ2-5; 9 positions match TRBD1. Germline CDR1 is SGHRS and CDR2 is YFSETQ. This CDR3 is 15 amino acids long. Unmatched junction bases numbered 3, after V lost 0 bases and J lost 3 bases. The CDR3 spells CASSLGDRDEETQYF. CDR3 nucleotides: TGCGCCAGCAGCTTGGGGGACAGGGACGAAGAGACCCAGTACTTC.

The CDR3: CASKAGRNTEAFF. The CDR3 nucleotides read TGTGCCAGCAAAGCAGGGAGGAACACTGAAGCTTTCTTT. The chain links TRBV19 to TRBJ1-1, with a weak D call TRBD1 (5 bases). Trimming shortened V by 9 bases and J by 1 base, and 12 bases separated the two germline ends. This CDR3 is 13 amino acids long. Germline-derived CDR1 and CDR2 are LNHDA and SQIVND (reference sequence). Filled out from reference TRBV19 and TRBJ1-1, the complete variable domain reads DGGITQSPKYLFRKEGQNVTLSCEQNLNHDAMYWYRQDPGQGLRLIYYSQIVNDFQKGDIAEGYSVSREKKESFPLTVTSAQKNPTAFYLCASKAGRNTEAFFGQGTRLTVV.